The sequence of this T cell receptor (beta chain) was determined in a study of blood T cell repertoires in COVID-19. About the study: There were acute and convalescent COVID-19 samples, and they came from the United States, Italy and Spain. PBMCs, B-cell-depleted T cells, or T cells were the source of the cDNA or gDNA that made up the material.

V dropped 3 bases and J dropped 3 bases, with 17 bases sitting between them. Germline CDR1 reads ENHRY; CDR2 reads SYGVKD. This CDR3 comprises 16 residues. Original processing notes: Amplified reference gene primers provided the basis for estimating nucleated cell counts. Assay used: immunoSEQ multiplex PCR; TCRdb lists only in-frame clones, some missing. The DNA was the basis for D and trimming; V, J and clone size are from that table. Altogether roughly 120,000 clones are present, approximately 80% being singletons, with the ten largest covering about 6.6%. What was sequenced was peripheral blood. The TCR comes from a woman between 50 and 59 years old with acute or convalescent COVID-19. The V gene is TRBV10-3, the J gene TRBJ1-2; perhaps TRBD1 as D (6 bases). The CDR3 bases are TGTGCCATCAGTGATCCAGGGGATGGAGAGGACTATGGCTACACCTTC. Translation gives CAISDPGDGEDYGYTF.